This T cell receptor (beta chain) was found in a study of blood T cells in healthy people across ages. The sample holds a few counts of this clonotype. Deletions cut 2 bases from V and 0 bases from J, with 8 bases between. Per the germline V gene, CDR1 is MNHEY and CDR2 is SMNVEV (reference sequence). The CDR3 loop spans 15 amino acids. Then a second PCR, running roughly 6 to 11 cycles, was carried out with a sample-barcoded 5' primer and a J-beta primer mix. TCRdb recomputed calls from the 5' RACE reads with MiXCR, one row per CDR3 protein. The table lists nearly 800,000 distinct CDR3 sequences, roughly 25% of them singletons, with roughly 3.8% in the top ten. The same data also went into a second study, on T cells of mothers and their children.

The sequence derives from a boy between 10 and 17 years old in good health. The chain is built from TRBV27 and TRBJ1-5; D gene unclear. Material: blood. CDR3 sequence reads: CASSLKGHSNQPQHF. CDR3 DNA sequence: TGTGCCAGCAGTTTAAAAGGGCATAGCAATCAGCCCCAGCATTTT.